Reported below is one TCR beta chain. The source of the sample is a study of blood T cell repertoires in COVID-19. Study background: The United States, Italy and Spain supplied acute and convalescent COVID-19 samples. Sample material is recorded as cDNA or gDNA derived from T cells, B-cell-depleted T cells, or PBMCs.

In the original workflow: How many nucleated cells were present was estimated from reference gene primer amplification. TCRdb keeps only in-frame clones here, not all; method: immunoSEQ multiplex PCR. V and J calls plus clone size are reproduced from that table; the DNA served to infer D and trimming. Among roughly 430,000 clones listed, 70% to 90% were seen once. The CDR3 runs to 13 residues. Germline V gives CDR1 SGHRS, CDR2 YFSETQ. V lost 5 bases, J lost 6 bases, and 11 bases lay in between. Those who participated ranged in age from roughly 18 to 100 years and resided in 20 to 30 US areas. The genes are TRBV5-1 and TRBJ1-4, with a tentative D call TRBD1 (6 bases). Sequencing was done on a sample of PBMCs or T cells enriched from blood (not recorded which). The TCR sequence derives from a woman aged 40 to 55 with acute COVID-19. CDR3 in DNA: TGCGCCAGCAGAACAGACAGGCATGAAAAACTGTTTTTT. Its translation: CASRTDRHEKLFF.